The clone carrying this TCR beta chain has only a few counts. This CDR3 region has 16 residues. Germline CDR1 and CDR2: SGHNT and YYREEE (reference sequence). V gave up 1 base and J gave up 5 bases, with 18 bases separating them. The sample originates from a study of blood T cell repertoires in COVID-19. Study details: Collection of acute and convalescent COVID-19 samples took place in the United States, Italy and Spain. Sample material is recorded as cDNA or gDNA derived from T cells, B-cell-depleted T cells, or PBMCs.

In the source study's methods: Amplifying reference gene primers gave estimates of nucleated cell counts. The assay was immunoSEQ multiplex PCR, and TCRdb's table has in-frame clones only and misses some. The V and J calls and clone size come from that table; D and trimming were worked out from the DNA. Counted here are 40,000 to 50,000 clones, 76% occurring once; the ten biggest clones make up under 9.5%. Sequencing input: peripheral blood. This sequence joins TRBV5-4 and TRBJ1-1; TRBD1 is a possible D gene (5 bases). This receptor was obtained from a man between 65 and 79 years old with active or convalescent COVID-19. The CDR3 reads CASSLKAGGTATEAFF. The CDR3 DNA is TGTGCCAGCAGCTTGAAAGCCGGCGGGACCGCTACTGAAGCTTTCTTT.